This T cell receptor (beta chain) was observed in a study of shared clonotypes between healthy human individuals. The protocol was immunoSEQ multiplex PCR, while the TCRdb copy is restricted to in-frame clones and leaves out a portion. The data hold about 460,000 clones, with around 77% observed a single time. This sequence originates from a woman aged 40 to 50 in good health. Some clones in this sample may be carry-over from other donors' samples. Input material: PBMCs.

In DNA form, the CDR3 reads TGTGCCAGCAGTTTATCGACAGGGGGGTACGACACTGAAGCTTTCTTT. Encoded protein: CASSLSTGGYDTEAFF. The chain employs TRBV27 and TRBJ1-1; 9 bases are shared with TRBD1. Germline assignment: CDR1 MNHEY and CDR2 SMNVEV (reference sequence). V lost 0 bases and J lost 3; bases outside the gene matches: 5. The CDR3 consists of 16 residues.